The next 4 T cell receptor beta chains were all read from a single sample in a study of blood T cell repertoires in COVID-19. The method was immunoSEQ multiplex PCR; TCRdb's version includes in-frame clones alone and lacks a portion of them. The data show 100,000 to 150,000 clones, about 83% seen once. Sequenced: peripheral blood. These receptors all stem from a man aged 60 to 75 with acute or convalescent COVID-19.

The V gene is TRBV2, the J gene TRBJ1-4; 7 bases fit TRBD1. Germline loops: CDR1 SNHLY, CDR2 FYNNEI. There are 14 residues in the CDR3. V gave up 6 bases and J gave up 0 bases; unmatched junction bases: 1. CDR3 loop: CASRGQPTNEKLFF. The CDR3 DNA reads TGTGCCAGCAGGGGACAGCCAACTAATGAAAAACTGTTTTTT.

The chain uses TRBV5-1 and TRBJ1-3; possible D gene TRBD1, 6 bases. The CDR3 consists of 14 residues. The germline V gene has CDR1 SGHRS and CDR2 YFSETQ. V lost 0 bases to trimming and J lost 7 bases, with 11 bases between them. The DNA for the CDR3 is TGCGCCAGCAGCTTGGGAACAGGGTTGAACACCATATATTTT. Its protein is CASSLGTGLNTIYF.

This chain links TRBV5-1 with TRBJ2-7; 12 positions match TRBD1. The CDR3 is made up of 18 amino acids. V dropped 5 bases and J dropped 3; count of bases not matched to a gene: 15. The germline V gene has CDR1 SGHRS and CDR2 YFSETQ. The CDR3 sequence is CASRPFRDRGPADYEQYF. The CDR3 DNA follows: TGCGCCAGCAGACCTTTCCGGGACAGGGGGCCGGCGGACTACGAGCAGTACTTC.

The rearrangement uses TRBV7-8 and TRBJ1-2; TRBD1 aligns across 12 bases. The CDR3 runs 16 residues. The V gene end was trimmed by 5 bases and the J gene end by 4 bases; junction bases not matched to a gene: 8. Per the germline V gene, CDR1 is SGHVS and CDR2 is FQNEAQ. CDR3 nucleotides: TGTGCCAGCAGCCCTGCGGGGACAGGGGGCGGCTATGGCTACACCTTC. Encoded protein: CASSPAGTGGGYGYTF.